The 17 T cell receptor beta chains below were found in one sample sequenced in a study of blood T cell repertoires in COVID-19. Here immunoSEQ multiplex PCR was the method, and the copy in TCRdb shows in-frame clones only, minus some. The table lists around 200,000 clones, over 75% of them singletons. The sequenced sample consisted of peripheral blood. Source of these receptors: an elderly woman with acute or convalescent COVID-19.

J is TRBJ1-5 and V is TRBV28; 7 bases match TRBD1. Germline V CDR1 and CDR2: MDHEN, SYDVKM. This CDR3 spans 15 amino acids. V shed 5 bases, J shed 2 bases, and the junction held 6 bases outside the gene matches. Here the CDR3 reads CASSELQGRNQPQHF. The CDR3 coding sequence is TGTGCCAGCAGTGAGTTACAGGGGCGCAATCAGCCCCAGCATTTT.

This clone was detected a few times. The rearrangement links TRBV5-4 to TRBJ2-7; D perhaps matches TRBD2 (5 bases). V lost 4 bases and J lost 2, with 13 bases in between. Germline V gene data show CDR1 as SGHNT and CDR2 as YYREEE (reference sequence). This CDR3 comprises 14 residues. For the CDR3, the DNA is TGTGCCAGCAGCGAGCAGCGGCAAGCCTACGAGCAGTACTTC. As protein: CASSEQRQAYEQYF.

This clone has only one observation. The chain is built from TRBV19 and TRBJ1-5; D perhaps matches TRBD1 (6 bases). Per the germline V gene, CDR1 is LNHDA and CDR2 is SQIVND (reference sequence). This CDR3 region has 16 residues. The V and J ends lost 7 bases and 0 bases respectively, with 16 bases between them. CDR3 residues: CASTLWGGRSNQPQHF. CDR3 in DNA: TGTGCCAGTACCCTATGGGGGGGCCGTAGCAATCAGCCCCAGCATTTT. The complete variable domain, with remaining parts taken from reference TRBV19 and TRBJ1-5, reads DGGITQSPKYLFRKEGQNVTLSCEQNLNHDAMYWYRQDPGQGLRLIYYSQIVNDFQKGDIAEGYSVSREKKESFPLTVTSAQKNPTAFYLCASTLWGGRSNQPQHFGDGTRLSIL.

The chain recombines TRBV5-1 with TRBJ2-2; D might be TRBD2 (6 bases). The V gene lost 4 bases and the J gene lost 5 bases, with 12 bases spanning the gap. The germline V gene encodes CDR1 SGHRS and CDR2 YFSETQ. The CDR3 is made up of 14 amino acids. The CDR3 is CASSPGLSTGELFF. In DNA form, the CDR3 reads TGCGCCAGCAGCCCGGGACTTTCAACCGGGGAGCTGTTTTTT.

The gene calls are TRBV27 and TRBJ2-2; the match to TRBD2 covers 8 bases. The ends lost 4 bases at V and 6 bases at J; junction bases unmatched: 10. CDR1 MNHEY and CDR2 SMNVEV come from the germline V gene (reference sequence). The CDR3 has 16 residues. The CDR3 DNA reads as TGTGCCAGCAGTTACTCCGGGACTAGAGGACCCGGGGAGCTGTTTTTT. Encoded protein: CASSYSGTRGPGELFF.

V gene TRBV7-2 combines with J gene TRBJ2-7; TRBD2 aligns across 11 bases. Germline CDR1 is SGHTA and CDR2 is FQGNSA. This CDR3 has 15 residues. Germline trimming cut 3 bases from V and 1 base from J; bases unmatched to any gene: 2. The CDR3 loop reads CASSFGLAGSYEQYF. The CDR3 coding sequence is TGTGCCAGCAGCTTTGGACTAGCGGGTTCCTACGAGCAGTACTTC.

The CDR3 DNA reads as TGTGCCAGCAGCCCCGGGGTTGCGAGAGGCTACACCTTC. Protein sequence: CASSPGVARGYTF. The V and J genes are TRBV11-2 and TRBJ1-2; D is unresolved. V lost 5 bases and J lost 8, with 15 bases in between. CDR1 is SGHAT, CDR2 FQNNGV, per germline. The CDR3 covers 13 residues.

The chain joins TRBV24-1 to TRBJ2-7, with D possibly TRBD2 on 6 matching bases. The V end lost 1 base, the J end lost 6 bases, and 9 bases lay between the germline ends. Per the germline V gene, CDR1 is KGHDR and CDR2 is SFDVKD. The CDR3 length is 13 residues. CDR3 sequence reads: CATSDFVGGEQYF. CDR3 sequence (DNA): TGTGCCACCAGTGATTTTGTGGGGGGCGAGCAGTACTTC.

The chain carries TRBV9 and TRBJ2-1, with TRBD1 matching 11 bases. Unmatched junction bases numbered 5, after V lost 3 bases and J lost 3 bases. The CDR3 length is 16 residues. CDR1 is SGDLS, CDR2 YYNGEE, per germline. CDR3 DNA sequence: TGTGCCAGCAGCGGTCCCGGGACAGGGGGCTACAATGAGCAGTTCTTC. Amino acids: CASSGPGTGGYNEQFF.

The V gene is TRBV30, the J gene TRBJ1-1; TRBD1 might be the D (6 bases). The germline gives CDR1 GTSNPN, CDR2 SVGIG (reference sequence). Trimming removed 1 base at V and 3 bases at J, with 15 bases between. The CDR3 consists of 15 residues. CDR3 nucleotides: TGTGCCTGGAGTGAGATCAGGGGCGTCGACACTGAAGCTTTCTTT. Its protein is CAWSEIRGVDTEAFF.

This chain connects TRBV30 to TRBJ1-1; TRBD1 aligns across 9 bases. The V gene end was trimmed by 0 bases and the J gene end by 0 bases; junction bases not matched to a gene: 5. Germline CDR1 GTSNPN, CDR2 SVGIG (reference sequence). The CDR3 length is 16 residues. The CDR3 sequence is CAWSVNTGGLNTEAFF. The CDR3 region has the DNA TGTGCCTGGAGTGTAAATACAGGGGGCCTGAACACTGAAGCTTTCTTT. The full variable domain, rest sourced from reference TRBV30 and TRBJ1-1, is SQTIHQWPATLVQPVGSPLSLECTVEGTSNPNLYWYRQAAGRGLQLLFYSVGIGQISSEVPQNLSASRPQDRQFILSSKKLLLSDSGFYLCAWSVNTGGLNTEAFFGQGTRLTVV.

The V gene is TRBV27, the J gene TRBJ2-5; D gene uncertain. The CDR3 contains 11 residues. V was cut by 9 bases and J by 3 bases, with 8 bases left in between. Germline CDR1 MNHEY, CDR2 SMNVEV (reference sequence). CDR3 coding DNA: TGTGCCAGTAGAACAGAAGAGACCCAGTACTTC. Translating gives CASRTEETQYF.

The rearrangement links TRBV5-1 to TRBJ2-1; TRBD2 agrees at 8 bases. V dropped 1 base and J dropped 0; count of bases not matched to a gene: 9. From germline, CDR1 is SGHRS and CDR2 YFSETQ. This CDR3 comprises 18 residues. The CDR3 nucleotides are TGCGCCAGCAGCTTGAGGCTAGCGGGCCAGAGCTCCTACAATGAGCAGTTCTTC. This encodes CASSLRLAGQSSYNEQFF.

The J gene is TRBJ1-2, the V gene TRBV6-1, with D possibly being TRBD1 (5 bases). The CDR3 runs 14 residues. Germline V gene data show CDR1 as MNHNS and CDR2 as SASEGT. Trimming cost V 1 base and J 8 bases, with 14 bases left between them. CDR3 in DNA: TGTGCCAGCAGTGAAGAAGGGCAGGGAGGGGGCTACACCTTC. This encodes CASSEEGQGGGYTF.

The rearrangement uses TRBV7-2 and TRBJ2-1; no clear D gene. With 10 bases removed from V and 7 bases from J, the gap between germline ends came to 11 bases. Germline CDR1 is SGHTA and CDR2 is FQGNSA. The length of the CDR3 is 11 residues. The CDR3 reads CATTKQNEQFF. In DNA form, the CDR3 reads TGTGCCACCACGAAACAGAATGAGCAGTTCTTC.

V usage is TRBV20-1 and J usage is TRBJ2-7; TRBD2 matches 11 bases. Germline V gene data show CDR1 as DFQATT and CDR2 as SNEGSKA (reference sequence). V was pared by 3 bases and J by 5 bases, with 9 bases of the junction left unmatched. The CDR3 is 15 amino acids. The CDR3 nucleotides read TGCAGTGCTAGTAGAGGGCTAGCGGGAGGCGACGAGCAGTACTTC. Protein: CSASRGLAGGDEQYF.

This chain uses TRBV7-9 with TRBJ1-2, with a tentative D call TRBD1 (5 bases). Germline V gives CDR1 SEHNR, CDR2 FQNEAQ (reference sequence). Deletions cut 6 bases from V and 8 bases from J, with 25 bases between. The CDR3 covers 16 residues. The CDR3 here is CASRPATWGGLGGYTF. In nucleotides, the CDR3 is TGTGCCAGCAGACCTGCAACCTGGGGGGGACTAGGCGGCTACACCTTC.